A selection of T cell receptor beta chains follows, all from one sample in a study of blood T cell repertoires in COVID-19. Some clones are missing from TCRdb's copy, which holds only in-frame ones; the method was immunoSEQ multiplex PCR. Of 200,000 to 300,000 clones listed, more than 85% are singletons. Sequencing was carried out using peripheral blood. These receptors originate from a woman aged 70-85 years with active or convalescent COVID-19. Each CDR3 is given with its conserved first and last residue. The order of the fields is J gene, V gene, CDR3 protein.

J gene: TRBJ1-2
V gene: TRBV5-1
CDR3 protein: CASSHGQGSGYTF

J gene: TRBJ1-1
V gene: TRBV6-2/TRBV6-3
CDR3 protein: CASSYSRDSDMNTEAFF

J gene: TRBJ1-6
V gene: TRBV7-8
CDR3 protein: CASSFSDSSYNSPLHF

J gene: TRBJ2-5
V gene: TRBV2
CDR3 protein: CASRVGYRGGETQYF

J gene: TRBJ2-1
V gene: TRBV14
CDR3 protein: CASSQGLAGESSYNEQFF

J gene: TRBJ1-1
V gene: TRBV6-6
CDR3 protein: CASSRLPEEAFF

J gene: TRBJ2-7
V gene: TRBV19
CDR3 protein: CASSIDLEGWQYF

J gene: TRBJ1-4
V gene: TRBV9
CDR3 protein: CASSVDQGQNEKLFF

J gene: TRBJ1-1
V gene: TRBV6-6
CDR3 protein: CASSYLGQNTEAFF

J gene: TRBJ2-7
V gene: TRBV4-1
CDR3 protein: CASSQERTGSFYEQYF

J gene: TRBJ1-5
V gene: TRBV7-9
CDR3 protein: CASSPGGSTNQPQHF

J gene: TRBJ2-2
V gene: TRBV12-3/TRBV12-4
CDR3 protein: CASAVSGELFF

J gene: TRBJ2-2
V gene: TRBV15
CDR3 protein: CATSTPANTGELFF

J gene: TRBJ2-1
V gene: TRBV6-5
CDR3 protein: CASSSSGEYNEQFF

J gene: TRBJ1-5
V gene: TRBV7-8
CDR3 protein: CASSPGTGGGGGNQPQHF

J gene: TRBJ1-4
V gene: TRBV5-1
CDR3 protein: CASSLYGGGEKLFF

J gene: TRBJ1-1
V gene: TRBV10-1
CDR3 protein: CASSFRGSTEAFF

J gene: TRBJ1-1
V gene: TRBV5-1
CDR3 protein: CASSSGQVNTEAFF

J gene: TRBJ1-5
V gene: TRBV7-2
CDR3 protein: CASSPRGSNQPQHF

J gene: TRBJ1-3
V gene: TRBV19
CDR3 protein: CASSGLHSSGNTIYF

J gene: TRBJ1-2
V gene: TRBV6-6
CDR3 protein: CASTLKQGLSNGYTF

J gene: TRBJ1-1
V gene: TRBV6-5
CDR3 protein: CASSYSKGQATEAFF

J gene: TRBJ1-1
V gene: TRBV10-3
CDR3 protein: CAISEFRGGQFHTEAFF

J gene: TRBJ1-5
V gene: TRBV6-5
CDR3 protein: CASSSRTDNQPQHF

J gene: TRBJ1-3
V gene: TRBV5-6
CDR3 protein: CASSWRSARTGNTIYF

J gene: TRBJ2-5
V gene: TRBV10-1
CDR3 protein: CASSDQQGRGETQYF

J gene: TRBJ1-5
V gene: TRBV7-2
CDR3 protein: CASSFPGGQPQHF

J gene: TRBJ1-2
V gene: TRBV10-1
CDR3 protein: CASSDGTLGDRSRRVNYGYTF

J gene: TRBJ2-2
V gene: TRBV5-4
CDR3 protein: CASSLQQGTGELFF

J gene: TRBJ2-3
V gene: TRBV13
CDR3 protein: CASSPWTGGGDTQYF

J gene: TRBJ2-3
V gene: TRBV19
CDR3 protein: CASNIRASGTDTQYF

J gene: TRBJ1-1
V gene: TRBV29-1
CDR3 protein: CSVGYQGTNTEAFF

J gene: TRBJ1-6
V gene: TRBV7-9
CDR3 protein: CASSLVGSTANSPLHF

J gene: TRBJ2-3
V gene: TRBV29-1
CDR3 protein: CSVHPRGADTQYF

J gene: TRBJ1-2
V gene: TRBV4-3
CDR3 protein: CASSQELREGYGYTF

J gene: TRBJ2-7
V gene: TRBV14
CDR3 protein: CASSLQGEGVSYEQYF

J gene: TRBJ2-2
V gene: TRBV5-1
CDR3 protein: CASSLTPGGVSGELFF

J gene: TRBJ1-6
V gene: TRBV4-2
CDR3 protein: CASSGAGKVPLHF

J gene: TRBJ1-4
V gene: TRBV6-5
CDR3 protein: CASRRGQGGEKLFF

J gene: TRBJ1-6
V gene: TRBV7-9
CDR3 protein: CASSFTGTMNSYNSPLHF

J gene: TRBJ1-5
V gene: TRBV19
CDR3 protein: CASDAGTLGNQPQHF

J gene: TRBJ1-5
V gene: TRBV6-2/TRBV6-3
CDR3 protein: CASSLRGESNQPQHF

J gene: TRBJ2-2
V gene: TRBV27
CDR3 protein: CASSSGVRTGELFF

J gene: TRBJ2-2
V gene: TRBV11-2
CDR3 protein: CASSPGVAVTGELFF

J gene: TRBJ1-2
V gene: TRBV6-5
CDR3 protein: CASSSDRIYGYTF